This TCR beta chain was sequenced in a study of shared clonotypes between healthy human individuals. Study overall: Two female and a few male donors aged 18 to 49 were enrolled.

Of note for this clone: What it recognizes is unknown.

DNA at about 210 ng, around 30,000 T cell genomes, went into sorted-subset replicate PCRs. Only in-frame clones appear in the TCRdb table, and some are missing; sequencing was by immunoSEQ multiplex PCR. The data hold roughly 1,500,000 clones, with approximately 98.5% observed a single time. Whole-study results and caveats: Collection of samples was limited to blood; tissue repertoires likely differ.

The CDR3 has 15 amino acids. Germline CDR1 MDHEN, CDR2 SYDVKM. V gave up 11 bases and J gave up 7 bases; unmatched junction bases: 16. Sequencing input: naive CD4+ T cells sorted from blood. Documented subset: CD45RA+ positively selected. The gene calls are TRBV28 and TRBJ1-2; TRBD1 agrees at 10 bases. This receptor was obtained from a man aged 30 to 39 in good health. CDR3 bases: TGTGCCGGAAGAGGGACAGGGGTTGCCCGCGGTGGCTACACCTTC. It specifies CAGRGTGVARGGYTF.